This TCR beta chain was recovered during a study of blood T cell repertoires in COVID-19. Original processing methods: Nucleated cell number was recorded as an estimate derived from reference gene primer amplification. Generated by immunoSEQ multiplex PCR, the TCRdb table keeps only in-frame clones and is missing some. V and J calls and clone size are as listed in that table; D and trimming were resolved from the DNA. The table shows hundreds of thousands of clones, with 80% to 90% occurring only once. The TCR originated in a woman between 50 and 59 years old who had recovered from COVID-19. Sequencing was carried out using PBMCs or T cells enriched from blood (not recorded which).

The CDR3, as DNA: TGTGCCAGCAGCCCGTGGACAGGGAGACGATTTACAGATACGCAGTATTTT. Translating it yields CASSPWTGRRFTDTQYF. The chain links TRBV7-2 to TRBJ2-3; 8 bases match TRBD1. The CDR3 is 17 residues long. The V and J ends lost 5 bases and 3 bases, in that order; junction bases with no gene match: 13. Germline V gives CDR1 SGHTA, CDR2 FQGNSA.